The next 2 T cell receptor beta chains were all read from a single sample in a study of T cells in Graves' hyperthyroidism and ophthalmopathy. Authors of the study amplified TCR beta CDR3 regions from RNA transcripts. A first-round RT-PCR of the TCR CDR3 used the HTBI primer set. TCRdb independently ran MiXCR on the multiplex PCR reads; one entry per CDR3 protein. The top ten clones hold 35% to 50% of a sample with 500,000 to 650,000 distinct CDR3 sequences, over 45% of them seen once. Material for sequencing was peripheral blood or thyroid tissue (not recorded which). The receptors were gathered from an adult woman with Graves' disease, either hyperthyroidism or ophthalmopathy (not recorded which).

The CDR3 DNA sequence: TGTGCCAGCATTAGGAGGAACACTGAAGCTTTCTTT. This gives the protein CASIRRNTEAFF. The chain has TRBV7-9 and TRBJ1-1; D remains ambiguous. V gave up 7 bases and J gave up 1 base, with 7 bases separating them. This CDR3 comprises 12 residues. CDR1 and CDR2 from the germline V gene are SEHNR and FQNEAQ (reference sequence).

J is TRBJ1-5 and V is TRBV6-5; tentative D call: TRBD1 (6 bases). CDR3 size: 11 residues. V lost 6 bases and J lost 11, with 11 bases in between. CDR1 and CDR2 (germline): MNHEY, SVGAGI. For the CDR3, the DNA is TGTGCCAGCAGCAGGGGTCGGACCCAGCATTTT. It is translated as CASSRGRTQHF.